A selection of T cell receptor beta chains follows, all from one sample in a study of response to subunit inactivated influenza vaccine. TCRdb analysed the RT-PCR reads with MiXCR anew, one entry per CDR3 protein. The sample yields 400,000 to 650,000 distinct CDR3 sequences, roughly 7.6% seen once. This material consisted of PBMCs from blood, taken about 24 months after vaccination. The receptors shown here come from a man aged 50 to 75 who received an inactivated influenza vaccine. Each CDR3 is given with its conserved first and last residue. D genes are given only for firm matches. For some rows the clone size is stated as once, few or many, or as a class when expanded; others skip it.

D gene,clone size,J gene,V gene,CDR3 protein,CDR3 DNA
.,.,TRBJ2-7,TRBV6-1,CATFTGDSYEQYF,TGTGCCACTTTTACCGGCGACTCCTACGAGCAGTACTTC
.,.,TRBJ2-7,TRBV19,CASSNPGTFSYEQYF,TGTGCCAGTAGTAACCCCGGGACATTTTCCTACGAGCAGTACTTC
TRBD2,.,TRBJ2-1,TRBV9,CASSVKDGTSGTLSYNEQFF,TGTGCCAGCAGCGTCAAAGATGGGACTAGCGGGACCCTGTCCTACAATGAGCAGTTCTTC
.,few,TRBJ2-5,TRBV20-1,CSASHSLALAQYF,TGCAGTGCTAGTCACAGCCTCGCATTGGCCCAGTACTTC
TRBD2,.,TRBJ2-7,TRBV15,CATSRGASGGSYEQYF,TGTGCCACCAGCAGGGGGGCTAGCGGGGGTTCCTACGAGCAGTACTTC
.,few,TRBJ1-6,TRBV20-1,CSARDPRGGAPLHF,TGCAGTGCTAGAGACCCTCGGGGGGGAGCACCCCTCCACTTT
.,many,TRBJ2-7,TRBV9,CASSANWGLGEQYF,TGTGCCAGCAGCGCAAATTGGGGGCTCGGCGAGCAGTACTTC
.,.,TRBJ2-7,TRBV7-6,CASSLGQAGGSYEQYF,TGTGCCAGCAGCTTAGGACAGGCTGGTGGGTCCTACGAGCAGTACTTC
.,.,TRBJ1-2,TRBV6-5,CASSYSAGDYGYTF,TGTGCCAGCAGTTACTCTGCGGGGGACTATGGCTACACCTTC
TRBD1,few,TRBJ2-3,TRBV18,CASSPPGTGGNTQYF,TGTGCCAGCTCACCACCCGGGACAGGGGGAAATACGCAGTATTTT
.,.,TRBJ2-1,TRBV12-3/TRBV12-4,CASSPLGTFDEQFF,TGTGCCAGCAGTCCACTCGGGACCTTCGATGAGCAGTTCTTC
TRBD2,few,TRBJ2-1,TRBV7-9,CASTTKGTSGRGEQFF,TGTGCCAGCACTACAAAGGGGACTAGCGGGAGAGGTGAGCAGTTCTTC
TRBD1,few,TRBJ1-1,TRBV7-9,CASSLARQGLFEAFF,TGTGCCAGCAGCTTAGCGAGACAGGGCCTCTTTGAAGCTTTCTTT
.,.,TRBJ2-5,TRBV7-9,CASSLVALLGETQYF,TGTGCCAGCAGCCTAGTAGCCCTACTTGGAGAGACCCAGTACTTC
TRBD2,.,TRBJ2-7,TRBV20-1,CSARDLAVSYEQYF,TGCAGTGCTAGAGACCTAGCGGTCTCCTACGAGCAGTACTTC
.,many,TRBJ2-3,TRBV12-3/TRBV12-4,CASTRGPVGQYF,TGTGCCAGTACCCGTGGACCGGTAGGGCAGTATTTT
.,many,TRBJ2-2,TRBV14,CASSLNRGTGELFF,TGTGCCAGCAGCCTAAACAGAGGGACCGGGGAGCTGTTTTTT
.,few,TRBJ1-6,TRBV4-3,CASSQDYDSPLHF,TGCGCCAGCAGCCAAGATTACGATTCACCCCTCCACTTT
TRBD1,.,TRBJ2-5,TRBV5-1,CASSMGQGYQETQYF,TGCGCCAGCAGCATGGGACAGGGGTACCAAGAGACCCAGTACTTC
TRBD1,few,TRBJ2-2,TRBV7-2,CASSSTGGLNTGELFF,TGTGCCAGCAGCTCGACAGGGGGCCTCAACACCGGGGAGCTGTTTTTT